Shown below are 13 T cell receptor beta chains from a single sample sequenced in a study of CD4 and CD8 cells across lung adenocarcinoma regions. One entry per CDR3 protein, called by TCRdb with MiXCR from the PCR reads. The data hold about 16,000 distinct CDR3 sequences, with roughly 51% observed a single time. The sequencing sample was made of CD8+ T cells from the center of a lung tumor. The receptors here all came from a female donor with lung adenocarcinoma. The CD4 and CD8 labels of this study may be unreliable.

About this clonotype: This clone may be a read error of a much larger clone one base away. The chain recombines TRBV6-1 with TRBJ2-1; D might be TRBD1 (5 bases). Germline V gives CDR1 MNHNS, CDR2 SASEGT. V lost 3 bases and J lost 15, with 24 bases in between. This CDR3 is 15 amino acids long. The CDR3 loop reads CASSDYLTGQETPFF. Here the CDR3 DNA reads TGTGCCAGCAGTGATTACCTAACAGGACAAGAGACCCCGTTCTTC.

As concerns this clonotype: One end of the junction varies from germline; a read error may be responsible. The rearrangement links TRBV18 to TRBJ2-4, with D perhaps TRBD1 (6 bases). The germline V gene has CDR1 KGHSH and CDR2 LQKENI. This CDR3 is built from 12 residues. The CDR3 region has the DNA TGTGCCAGCTCAGAGGGGGACAACACTCAGTACTTC. Its translation: CASSEGDNTQYF.

The chain links TRBV27 to TRBJ2-5; 7 bases line up with TRBD2. With the DNA end fitting TRBJ2-7 better, the J assignment may be wrong. Germline CDR1 MNHEY, CDR2 SMNVEV (reference sequence). The CDR3 consists of 14 residues. The CDR3 sequence is CASSLGRGFYEQYF. The CDR3 region has the DNA TGTGCCAGCAGTTTAGGGAGGGGCTTCTACGAGCAGTACTTC.

The chain carries TRBV10-1 and TRBJ2-5; D unclear. This CDR3 is built from 14 residues. CDR1 is WNHNN, CDR2 SYGVQD, per germline (reference sequence). V dropped 0 bases and J dropped 2 bases, with 7 bases sitting between them. CDR3 region: CASSESGRQETQYF. CDR3 nucleotides: TGCGCCAGCAGTGAGTCAGGTCGACAAGAGACCCAGTACTTC.

This clonotype turned up a few times. This chain joins TRBV6-1 and TRBJ1-2; 10 bases map to TRBD1. Losses at the gene ends were 4 bases for V and 5 bases for J; bases not matched to a gene: 13. In germline, CDR1 is MNHNS, CDR2 SASEGT. The CDR3 length is 17 residues. The CDR3 region has the DNA TGTGCCAGCAGTGCTAGGGGGACAGGGGTTTCCAGTTATGGCTACACCTTC. It is translated as CASSARGTGVSSYGYTF.

In its sample, this clonotype was seen a few times. This rearrangement joins TRBV27 to TRBJ2-4; TRBD2 is a possible D gene (6 bases). The DNA matches TRBJ2-3 better at its end, which makes the J call doubtful. The germline V gene encodes CDR1 MNHEY and CDR2 SMNVEV (reference sequence). CDR3 length: 15 amino acids. Written as DNA, the CDR3 is TGTGCCAGCAGTCTCTCTAGCGCTTACACAGATATTCAGTATTTT. It translates to CASSLSSAYTDIQYF.

This clonotype was found many times. The J gene is TRBJ1-1, the V gene TRBV10-3, with no clear D. V lost 0 bases, J lost 4 bases, and 9 bases lay in between. CDR1 ENHRY and CDR2 SYGVKD come from the germline V gene. The CDR3 has 14 residues. CDR3 protein: CAISESREGTEAFF. CDR3 DNA sequence: TGTGCCATCAGTGAGTCGAGGGAGGGCACTGAAGCTTTCTTT.

There are a few counts of this clonotype. The gene calls are TRBV6-1 and TRBJ1-4; D call uncertain. The CDR3 sequence is 15 residues long. The V gene's germline CDR1 is MNHNS and CDR2 SASEGT. Trimming removed 4 bases at V and 4 bases at J, with 13 bases between. CDR3 amino acids: CASSAQQTDNEKLFF. CDR3 DNA: TGTGCCAGCAGTGCACAGCAGACCGATAATGAAAAACTGTTTTTT.

This clonotype was picked up many times. The V and J genes are TRBV6-5 and TRBJ2-1; D tentatively reads TRBD1 or TRBD2 (5 bases each). From germline, CDR1 is MNHEY and CDR2 SVGAGI. Trimming left V 2 bases short and J 10 bases short, with 9 bases between. The CDR3 totals 12 residues. The CDR3 loop reads CASSYPWGEQFF. The CDR3 nucleotides read TGTGCCAGCAGTTACCCTTGGGGGGAGCAGTTCTTC.

The rearrangement links TRBV10-1 to TRBJ2-1; possibly TRBD2 for D (5 bases). The germline V and J ends were trimmed by 6 bases and 3 bases, with 9 bases remaining between them. This CDR3 region has 13 residues. Germline assignment: CDR1 WNHNN and CDR2 SYGVQD (reference sequence). DNA of the CDR3: TGCGCCAGCAGCGGGGAGCTCTACAATGAGCAGTTCTTC. Translation gives CASSGELYNEQFF.

The chain joins TRBV7-2 to TRBJ2-1; 7 bases map to TRBD1. This CDR3 is built from 20 residues. V was pared by 5 bases and J by 13 bases, with 32 bases of the junction left unmatched. Germline V lookup: CDR1 SGHTA, CDR2 FQGNSA. This CDR3 reads CASSLLVGAGTVTRTETQFF. The CDR3 DNA reads TGTGCCAGCAGCCTGTTAGTGGGGGCTGGGACAGTCACCCGTACGGAGACCCAGTTCTTC.

By frequency in the sample, this clonotype is medium-sized. The chain combines TRBV25-1 with TRBJ1-1; D remains unclear. V dropped 0 bases and J dropped 4 bases, with 0 bases sitting between them. Germline loops: CDR1 MGHDK, CDR2 SYGVNS. The CDR3 is made up of 11 amino acids. The CDR3 sequence is CASSEYTEAFF. In DNA form, the CDR3 reads TGTGCCAGCAGTGAATACACTGAAGCTTTCTTT. Full variable domain (remainder filled in from reference TRBV25-1 and TRBJ1-1): EADIYQTPRYLVIGTGKKITLECSQTMGHDKMYWYQQDPGMELHLIHYSYGVNSTEKGDLSSESTVSRIRTEHFPLTLESARPSHTSQYLCASSEYTEAFFGQGTRLTVV.

Of note for this clonotype: A much more abundant neighbour one base away suggests this may be a read error. This chain joins TRBV11-2 and TRBJ2-7, with D possibly matching TRBD1 (6 bases). Germline-derived CDR1 and CDR2 are SGHAT and FQNNGV. This CDR3 has 14 residues. CDR3 coding DNA: TGTGCCGGCAGCTTAGTGGACAGCACCTACGAGCAGTACTTC. Protein: CAGSLVDSTYEQYF.